What follows describes a single T cell receptor beta chain. The record originates from a study of CD8 T cells in Susac syndrome. RNA amounts of roughly 0.45 to 1 ug underwent reverse transcription with random hexamers. TCRdb processed the immunoSEQ multiplex PCR reads anew with MiXCR; each CDR3 protein has one entry. The data hold about 300,000 distinct CDR3 sequences, with approximately 91% observed a single time. Trimming took 0 bases from V and 4 from J, leaving 10 bases between them. CDR3 length: 15 amino acids. Germline CDR1 reads SGHDN; CDR2 reads FVKESK. The chain joins TRBV14 to TRBJ2-1, with D unresolved. This TCR came from a human donor with multiple sclerosis. Sequencing used CD8+ T cells from PBMCs. CDR3 loop: CASSQEFTSYNEQFF. The CDR3 nucleotides read TGTGCCAGCAGCCAAGAGTTCACGTCTTACAATGAGCAGTTCTTC.